The rows below give T cell receptor beta chains drawn from one sample of a study of blood T cell repertoires in COVID-19. Here immunoSEQ multiplex PCR was the method, and the copy in TCRdb shows in-frame clones only, minus some. The repertoire holds over 200,000 clones, 70% to 90% seen once, with 0.95% to 1.5% in the top ten. Sequenced input: PBMCs or T cells enriched from blood (not recorded which). The source is a man aged 25-45 years who had recovered from COVID-19. The CDR3 runs from the conserved cysteine through the conserved F or W. D genes are given only for firm matches. Clone size is given for some rows only: seen once, a few or many times, or a class if the clone is expanded.

D: TRBD2
V: TRBV7-2
J: TRBJ2-3
size: NA
CDR3: CASSPGGSTQYF
DNA: TGTGCCAGCAGCCCGGGGGGGAGTACGCAGTATTTT

D: NA
V: TRBV5-8
J: TRBJ1-4
size: NA
CDR3: CASSLDGIDEKLFF
DNA: TGTGCCAGCAGCTTGGACGGGATAGACGAAAAACTGTTTTTT

D: NA
V: TRBV30
J: TRBJ1-4
size: once
CDR3: CAWSKGGTNEKLFF
DNA: TGTGCCTGGAGTAAGGGGGGGACTAATGAAAAACTGTTTTTT

D: NA
V: TRBV21-1
J: TRBJ1-1
size: once
CDR3: CASSSRGLHLNTEAFF
DNA: TGTGCCAGCAGCTCCCGCGGGCTGCATTTGAACACTGAAGCTTTCTTT

D: TRBD1
V: TRBV18
J: TRBJ1-4
size: NA
CDR3: CASSPGTDNEKLFF
DNA: TGTGCCAGCTCACCAGGGACAGATAATGAAAAACTGTTTTTT

D: NA
V: TRBV7-9
J: TRBJ1-2
size: NA
CDR3: CASSLAPLIYGYTF
DNA: TGTGCCAGCAGCTTAGCCCCGCTAATTTATGGCTACACCTTC

D: TRBD1
V: TRBV4-3
J: TRBJ2-7
size: NA
CDR3: CASSQHYVPGQGAYEQYF
DNA: TGCGCCAGCAGCCAACATTACGTACCGGGACAGGGTGCCTACGAGCAGTACTTC

D: NA
V: TRBV19
J: TRBJ2-2
size: NA
CDR3: CASSIRGHTGELFF
DNA: TGTGCCAGTAGTATAAGAGGGCACACCGGGGAGCTGTTTTTT

D: NA
V: TRBV18
J: TRBJ2-6
size: NA
CDR3: CASSQVDSTFSGANVLTF
DNA: TGTGCCAGCTCACAGGTCGACAGTACCTTCTCTGGGGCCAACGTCCTGACTTTC

D: NA
V: TRBV6-5
J: TRBJ2-7
size: NA
CDR3: CASSYSRGGEQYF
DNA: TGTGCCAGCAGTTACTCGAGGGGAGGCGAGCAGTACTTC

D: TRBD2
V: TRBV6-2/TRBV6-3
J: TRBJ2-7
size: NA
CDR3: CASSLAGTYEQYF
DNA: TGTGCCAGCAGTCTAGCGGGGACCTACGAGCAGTACTTC

D: TRBD2
V: TRBV3-1/TRBV3-2
J: TRBJ2-1
size: NA
CDR3: CASSPGLAGGNEQFF
DNA: TGTGCCAGCAGCCCGGGACTAGCGGGAGGAAATGAGCAGTTCTTC

D: TRBD1
V: TRBV25-1
J: TRBJ2-3
size: once
CDR3: CASSEWDSSDTQYF
DNA: TGTGCCAGCAGTGAATGGGACAGTTCAGATACGCAGTATTTT

D: NA
V: TRBV12-2
J: TRBJ2-7
size: few
CDR3: CASRLVVLRSSYEQYF
DNA: TGTGCAAGTCGCTTAGTTGTCCTCCGGAGCTCCTACGAGCAGTACTTC

D: NA
V: TRBV4-3
J: TRBJ2-2
size: NA
CDR3: CASSQDEVNTGELFF
DNA: TGCGCCAGCAGCCAAGACGAGGTGAACACCGGGGAGCTGTTTTTT

D: TRBD1
V: TRBV11-2
J: TRBJ1-2
size: NA
CDR3: CASSLDRGQDGYTF
DNA: TGTGCCAGCAGCCTCGACAGGGGGCAGGATGGCTACACCTTC

D: TRBD2
V: TRBV28
J: TRBJ2-7
size: NA
CDR3: CASSYPFPGLAGPSSYEQYF
DNA: TGTGCCAGCAGTTATCCCTTTCCGGGACTAGCGGGGCCAAGCTCCTACGAGCAGTACTTC

D: TRBD1
V: TRBV7-9
J: TRBJ1-2
size: NA
CDR3: CASSTEQGAGYTF
DNA: TGTGCCAGCAGCACCGAACAGGGGGCTGGCTACACCTTC

D: TRBD1
V: TRBV11-3
J: TRBJ2-7
size: NA
CDR3: CASSLSTGGDYEQYF
DNA: TGTGCCAGCAGCTTATCGACAGGGGGCGATTACGAGCAGTACTTC

D: NA
V: TRBV24-1
J: TRBJ1-5
size: NA
CDR3: CATSDFAGPNQPQHF
DNA: TGTGCCACCAGTGATTTTGCGGGTCCCAATCAGCCCCAGCATTTT

D: NA
V: TRBV18
J: TRBJ1-4
size: NA
CDR3: CASSLDRIATNEKLFF
DNA: TGTGCCAGCTCACTCGACAGGATTGCAACTAATGAAAAACTGTTTTTT

D: TRBD1
V: TRBV19
J: TRBJ1-5
size: once
CDR3: CASSIDFGTGGLGNQPQHF
DNA: TGTGCCAGTAGTATAGATTTCGGGACAGGGGGCCTGGGCAATCAGCCCCAGCATTTT

D: TRBD2
V: TRBV24-1
J: TRBJ2-1
size: NA
CDR3: CATSDPGLAGGPSYNEQFF
DNA: TGTGCCACCAGTGACCCGGGACTAGCGGGGGGGCCTTCCTACAATGAGCAGTTCTTC

D: TRBD1
V: TRBV29-1
J: TRBJ2-2
size: NA
CDR3: CSVDLTGPGNGELFF
DNA: TGCAGCGTTGATTTGACAGGGCCTGGGAACGGGGAGCTGTTTTTT

D: NA
V: TRBV6-5
J: TRBJ2-3
size: once
CDR3: CASRPYRASTDTQYF
DNA: TGTGCCAGCAGACCCTACAGGGCTAGCACAGATACGCAGTATTTT

D: NA
V: TRBV9
J: TRBJ1-5
size: NA
CDR3: CASSAIGAVNQPQHF
DNA: TGTGCCAGCAGCGCTATAGGGGCCGTCAATCAGCCCCAGCATTTT

D: TRBD1
V: TRBV7-2
J: TRBJ1-1
size: NA
CDR3: CASSSETGGFAEAFF
DNA: TGTGCCAGCAGCTCAGAAACAGGGGGCTTTGCTGAAGCTTTCTTT

D: TRBD2
V: TRBV4-3
J: TRBJ2-7
size: NA
CDR3: CASSRVTSGITPIEQYF
DNA: TGCGCCAGCAGCCGAGTAACTAGCGGTATAACCCCTATCGAGCAGTACTTC

D: TRBD1
V: TRBV24-1
J: TRBJ1-5
size: NA
CDR3: CATSDSDRVTSNQPQHF
DNA: TGTGCCACCAGTGACTCAGACAGGGTAACGAGCAATCAGCCCCAGCATTTT

D: TRBD1
V: TRBV5-1
J: TRBJ2-7
size: NA
CDR3: CASSLSGQARDEQYF
DNA: TGCGCCAGCAGCTTGTCGGGACAGGCCCGAGACGAGCAGTACTTC

D: TRBD2
V: TRBV4-1
J: TRBJ2-1
size: NA
CDR3: CASSQGPLSGGLNEQFF
DNA: TGCGCCAGCAGCCAAGGTCCTCTTAGCGGGGGTTTGAATGAGCAGTTCTTC

D: NA
V: TRBV13
J: TRBJ1-1
size: NA
CDR3: CASSPRGLRGTNTEAFF
DNA: TGTGCCAGCAGCCCCAGGGGTCTCAGGGGTACGAACACTGAAGCTTTCTTT

D: TRBD1
V: TRBV19
J: TRBJ1-4
size: once
CDR3: CASTIPGQVRGEKLFF
DNA: TGTGCCAGTACAATCCCGGGACAGGTCCGGGGTGAAAAACTGTTTTTT

D: TRBD2
V: TRBV14
J: TRBJ2-1
size: once
CDR3: CASSHSTSGKSHNEQFF
DNA: TGTGCCAGCAGCCATTCCACTAGCGGAAAAAGTCACAATGAGCAGTTCTTC

D: TRBD1
V: TRBV9
J: TRBJ1-5
size: NA
CDR3: CASSAQGGENQPQHF
DNA: TGTGCCAGCAGCGCACAGGGGGGGGAAAATCAGCCCCAGCATTTT

D: TRBD2
V: TRBV11-2
J: TRBJ2-7
size: NA
CDR3: CASSLDLLAGVGYEQYF
DNA: TGTGCCAGCAGCTTAGACCTACTAGCGGGAGTCGGCTACGAGCAGTACTTC

D: NA
V: TRBV12-3/TRBV12-4
J: TRBJ1-2
size: NA
CDR3: CASREQANYGYTF
DNA: TGTGCCAGCAGGGAACAGGCTAACTATGGCTACACCTTC

D: NA
V: TRBV2
J: TRBJ1-5
size: NA
CDR3: CASSDTSRELLNSNQPQHF
DNA: TGTGCCAGCAGTGATACCTCGCGGGAGTTACTTAATAGCAATCAGCCCCAGCATTTT

D: TRBD1
V: TRBV19
J: TRBJ1-2
size: NA
CDR3: CASSIPRDRVDGYTF
DNA: TGTGCCAGTAGTATACCCCGGGACAGGGTGGATGGCTACACCTTC